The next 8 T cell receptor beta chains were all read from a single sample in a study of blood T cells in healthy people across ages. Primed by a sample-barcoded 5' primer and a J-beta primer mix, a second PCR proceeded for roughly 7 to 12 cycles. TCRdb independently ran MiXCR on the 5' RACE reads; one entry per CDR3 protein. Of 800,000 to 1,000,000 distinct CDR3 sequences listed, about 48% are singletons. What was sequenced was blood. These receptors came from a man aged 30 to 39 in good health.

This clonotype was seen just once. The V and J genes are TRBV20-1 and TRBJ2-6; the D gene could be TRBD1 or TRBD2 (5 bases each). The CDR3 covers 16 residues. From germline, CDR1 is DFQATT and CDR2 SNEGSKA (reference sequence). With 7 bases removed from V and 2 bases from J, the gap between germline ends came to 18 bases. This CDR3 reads CSVRTLQGAGANVLTF. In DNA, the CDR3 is TGCAGTGTGCGGACTCTGCAAGGGGCTGGGGCCAACGTCCTGACTTTC.

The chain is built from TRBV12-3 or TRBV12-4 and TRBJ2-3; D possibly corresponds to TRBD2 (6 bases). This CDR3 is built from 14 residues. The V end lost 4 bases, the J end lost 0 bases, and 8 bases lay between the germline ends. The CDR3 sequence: CASSSGDSTDTQYF. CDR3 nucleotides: TGTGCCAGCAGTTCGGGGGATAGCACAGATACGCAGTATTTT.

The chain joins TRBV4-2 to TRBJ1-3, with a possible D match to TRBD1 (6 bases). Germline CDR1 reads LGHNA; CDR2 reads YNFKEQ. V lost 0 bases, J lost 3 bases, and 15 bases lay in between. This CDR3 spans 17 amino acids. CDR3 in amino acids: CASSQDQAGAIGNTIYF. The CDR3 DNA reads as TGTGCCAGCAGCCAAGATCAGGCAGGGGCCATTGGAAACACCATATATTTT.

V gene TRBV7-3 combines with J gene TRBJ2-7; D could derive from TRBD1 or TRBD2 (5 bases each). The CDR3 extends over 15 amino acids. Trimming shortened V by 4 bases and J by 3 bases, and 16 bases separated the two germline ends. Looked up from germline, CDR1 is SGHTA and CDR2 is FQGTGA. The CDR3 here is CASSSNVGAGYEQYF. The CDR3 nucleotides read TGTGCCAGCAGCTCCAACGTCGGGGCGGGCTACGAGCAGTACTTC.

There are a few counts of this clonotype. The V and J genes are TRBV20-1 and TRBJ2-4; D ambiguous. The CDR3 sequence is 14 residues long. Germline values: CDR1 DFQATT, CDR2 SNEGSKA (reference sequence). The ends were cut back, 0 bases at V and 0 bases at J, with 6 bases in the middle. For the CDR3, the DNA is TGCAGTGCTAGAGACAGAGTAGCCAAAAACATTCAGTACTTC. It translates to CSARDRVAKNIQYF.

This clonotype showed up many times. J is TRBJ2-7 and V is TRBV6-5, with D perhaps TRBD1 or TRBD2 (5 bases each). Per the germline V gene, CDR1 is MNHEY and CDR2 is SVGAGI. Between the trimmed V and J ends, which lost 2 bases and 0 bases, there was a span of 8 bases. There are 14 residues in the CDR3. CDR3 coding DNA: TGTGCCAGCAGTTACCGGGGCAACTCCTACGAGCAGTACTTC. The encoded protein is CASSYRGNSYEQYF.

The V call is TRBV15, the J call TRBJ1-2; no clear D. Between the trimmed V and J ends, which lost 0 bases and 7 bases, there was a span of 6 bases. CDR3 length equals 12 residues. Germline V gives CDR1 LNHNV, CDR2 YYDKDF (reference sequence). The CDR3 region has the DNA TGTGCCACCAGCAGAGATCAAGGTGGCTACACCTTC. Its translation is CATSRDQGGYTF.

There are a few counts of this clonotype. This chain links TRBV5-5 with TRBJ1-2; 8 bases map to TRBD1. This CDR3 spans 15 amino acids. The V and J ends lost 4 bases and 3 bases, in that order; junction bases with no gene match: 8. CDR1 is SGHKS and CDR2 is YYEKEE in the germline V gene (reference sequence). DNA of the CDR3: TGTGCCAGCAGCGATACGACAGGGGTTTACTATGGCTACACCTTC. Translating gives CASSDTTGVYYGYTF.